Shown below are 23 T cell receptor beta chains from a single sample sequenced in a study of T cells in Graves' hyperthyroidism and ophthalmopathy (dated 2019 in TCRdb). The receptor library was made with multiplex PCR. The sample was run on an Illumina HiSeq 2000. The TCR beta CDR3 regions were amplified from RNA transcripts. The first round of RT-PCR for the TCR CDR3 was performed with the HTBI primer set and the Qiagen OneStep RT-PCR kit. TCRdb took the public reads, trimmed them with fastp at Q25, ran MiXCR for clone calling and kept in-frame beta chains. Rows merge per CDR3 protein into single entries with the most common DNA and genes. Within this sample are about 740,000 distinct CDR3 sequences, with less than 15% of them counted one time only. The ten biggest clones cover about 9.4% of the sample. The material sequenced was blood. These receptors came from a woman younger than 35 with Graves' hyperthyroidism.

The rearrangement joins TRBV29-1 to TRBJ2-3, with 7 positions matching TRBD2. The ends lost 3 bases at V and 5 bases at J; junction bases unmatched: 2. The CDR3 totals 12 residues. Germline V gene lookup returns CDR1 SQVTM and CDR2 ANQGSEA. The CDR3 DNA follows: TGCAGCGTTGACGGGGGGTTAGATACGCAGTATTTT. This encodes CSVDGGLDTQYF.

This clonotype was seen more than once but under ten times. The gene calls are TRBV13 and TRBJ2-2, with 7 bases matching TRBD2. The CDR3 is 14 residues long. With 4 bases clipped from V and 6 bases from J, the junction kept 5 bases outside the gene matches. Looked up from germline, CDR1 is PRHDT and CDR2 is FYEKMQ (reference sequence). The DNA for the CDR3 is TGTGCCAGCAGCTCCCCGACTAGCCCCGGGGAGCTGTTTTTT. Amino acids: CASSSPTSPGELFF.

CDR3 DNA sequence: TGTGCCAGTAGTGACCTGTTGGGGAGGTTAAATCAGCCCCAGCATTTT. This sequence encodes CASSDLLGRLNQPQHF. V is TRBV19 and J is TRBJ1-5; D not resolved. The CDR3 runs 16 residues. The ends were cut back, 5 bases at V and 4 bases at J, with 18 bases in the middle. Per the germline V gene, CDR1 is LNHDA and CDR2 is SQIVND (reference sequence).

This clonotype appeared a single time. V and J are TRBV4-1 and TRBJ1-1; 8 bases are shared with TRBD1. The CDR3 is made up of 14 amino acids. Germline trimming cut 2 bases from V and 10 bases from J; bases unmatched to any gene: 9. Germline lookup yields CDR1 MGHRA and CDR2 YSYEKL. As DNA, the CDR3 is TGCGCCAGCAGCCAACCTCGACAGGGGCGGGTAGCTTTCTTT. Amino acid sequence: CASSQPRQGRVAFF.

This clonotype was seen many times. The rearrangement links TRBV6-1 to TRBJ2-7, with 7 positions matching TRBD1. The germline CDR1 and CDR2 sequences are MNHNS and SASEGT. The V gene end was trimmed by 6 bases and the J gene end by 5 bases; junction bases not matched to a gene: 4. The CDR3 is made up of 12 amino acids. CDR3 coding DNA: TGTGCCAGCAGGACAGGGTACCACGAGCAGTACTTC. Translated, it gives CASRTGYHEQYF.

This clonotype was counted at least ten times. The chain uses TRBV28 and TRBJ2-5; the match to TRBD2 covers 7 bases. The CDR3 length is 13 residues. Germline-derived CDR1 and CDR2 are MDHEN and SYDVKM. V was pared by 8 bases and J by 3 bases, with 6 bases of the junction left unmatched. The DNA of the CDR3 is TGTGCCAGCGGCATCGCGGGAGAAGAGACCCAGTACTTC. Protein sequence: CASGIAGEETQYF.

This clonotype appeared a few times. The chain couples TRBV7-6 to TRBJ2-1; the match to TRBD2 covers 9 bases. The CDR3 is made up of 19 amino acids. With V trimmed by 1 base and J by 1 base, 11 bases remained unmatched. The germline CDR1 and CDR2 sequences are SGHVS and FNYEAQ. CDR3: CASSLVIEGGRGSYNEQFF. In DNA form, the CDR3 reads TGTGCCAGCAGCTTAGTAATCGAGGGCGGGAGGGGATCCTACAATGAGCAGTTCTTC. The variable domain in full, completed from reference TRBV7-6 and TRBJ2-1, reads GAGVSQSPRYKVTKRGQDVALRCDPISGHVSLYWYRQALGQGPEFLTYFNYEAQQDKSGLPNDRFSAERPEGSISTLTIQRTEQRDSAMYRCASSLVIEGGRGSYNEQFFGPGTRLTVL.

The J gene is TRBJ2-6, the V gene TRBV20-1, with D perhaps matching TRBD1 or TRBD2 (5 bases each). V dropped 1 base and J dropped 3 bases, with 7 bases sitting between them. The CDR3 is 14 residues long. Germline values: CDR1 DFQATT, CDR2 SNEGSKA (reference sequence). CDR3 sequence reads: CSARGGSGANVLTF. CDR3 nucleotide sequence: TGCAGTGCTAGAGGGGGGAGTGGGGCCAACGTCCTGACTTTC.

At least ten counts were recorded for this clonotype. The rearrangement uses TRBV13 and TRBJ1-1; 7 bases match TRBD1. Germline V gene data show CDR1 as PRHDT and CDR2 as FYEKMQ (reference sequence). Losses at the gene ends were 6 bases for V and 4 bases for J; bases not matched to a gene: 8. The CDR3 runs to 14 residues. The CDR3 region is CASRGTGDGTEAFF. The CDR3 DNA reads TGTGCCAGCAGGGGAACAGGGGACGGCACTGAAGCTTTCTTT. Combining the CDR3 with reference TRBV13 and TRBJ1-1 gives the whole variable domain AAGVIQSPRHLIKEKRETATLKCYPIPRHDTVYWYQQGPGQDPQFLISFYEKMQSDKGSIPDRFSAQQFSDYHSELNMSSLELGDSALYFCASRGTGDGTEAFFGQGTRLTVV.

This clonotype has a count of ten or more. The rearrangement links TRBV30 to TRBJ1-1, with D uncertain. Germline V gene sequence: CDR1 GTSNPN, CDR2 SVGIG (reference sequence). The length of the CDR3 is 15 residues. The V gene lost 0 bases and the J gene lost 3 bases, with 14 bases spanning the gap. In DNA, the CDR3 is TGTGCCTGGAGTGTTGGAGGGAAAGCAGACACTGAAGCTTTCTTT. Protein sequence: CAWSVGGKADTEAFF.

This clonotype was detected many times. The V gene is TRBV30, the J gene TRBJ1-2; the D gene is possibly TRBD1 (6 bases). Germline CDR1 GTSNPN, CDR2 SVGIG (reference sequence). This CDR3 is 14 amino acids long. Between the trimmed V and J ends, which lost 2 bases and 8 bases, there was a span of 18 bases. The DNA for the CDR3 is TGTGCCTGGAGTTACCCGGCAGGGGTTGGGGGCTACACCTTC. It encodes CAWSYPAGVGGYTF.

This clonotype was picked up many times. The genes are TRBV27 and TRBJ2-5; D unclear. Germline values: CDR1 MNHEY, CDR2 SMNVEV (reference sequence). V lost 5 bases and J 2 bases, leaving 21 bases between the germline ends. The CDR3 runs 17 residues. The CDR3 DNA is TGTGCCAGCAGTCCCTTCCCCCCAGACAAGGTACAAGAGACCCAGTACTTC. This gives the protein CASSPFPPDKVQETQYF.

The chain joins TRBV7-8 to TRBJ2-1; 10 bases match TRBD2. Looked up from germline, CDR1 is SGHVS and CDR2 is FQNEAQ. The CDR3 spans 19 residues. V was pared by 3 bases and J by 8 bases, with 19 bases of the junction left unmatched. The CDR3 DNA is TGTGCCAGCAGCTTGGCCCCAGGGGGGGCTAGCGGGAGTGTCTATGAGCAGTTCTTC. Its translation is CASSLAPGGASGSVYEQFF.

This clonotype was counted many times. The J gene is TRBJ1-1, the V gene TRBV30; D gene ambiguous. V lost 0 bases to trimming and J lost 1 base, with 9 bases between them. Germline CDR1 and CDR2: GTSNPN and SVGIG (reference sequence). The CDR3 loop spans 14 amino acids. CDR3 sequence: CAWSVYSPNTEAFF. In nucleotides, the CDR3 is TGTGCCTGGAGTGTATACAGCCCGAACACTGAAGCTTTCTTT.

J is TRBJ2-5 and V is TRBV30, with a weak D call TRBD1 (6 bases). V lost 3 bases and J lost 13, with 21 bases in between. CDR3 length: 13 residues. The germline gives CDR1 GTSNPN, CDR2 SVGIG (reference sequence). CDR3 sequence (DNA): TGTGCCTGGAGGGGGACAATCCTCCGGGCCCCGTACTTC. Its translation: CAWRGTILRAPYF. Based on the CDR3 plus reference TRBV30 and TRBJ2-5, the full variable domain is SQTIHQWPATLVQPVGSPLSLECTVEGTSNPNLYWYRQAAGRGLQLLFYSVGIGQISSEVPQNLSASRPQDRQFILSSKKLLLSDSGFYLCAWRGTILRAPYFGPGTRLLVL.

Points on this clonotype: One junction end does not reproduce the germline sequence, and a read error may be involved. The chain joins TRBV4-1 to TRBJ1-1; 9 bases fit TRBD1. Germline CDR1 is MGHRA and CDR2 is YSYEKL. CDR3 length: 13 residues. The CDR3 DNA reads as TGCGCCAGCAGCCAAGATCGGACAGGGGAGGTTATCTTT. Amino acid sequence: CASSQDRTGEVIF.

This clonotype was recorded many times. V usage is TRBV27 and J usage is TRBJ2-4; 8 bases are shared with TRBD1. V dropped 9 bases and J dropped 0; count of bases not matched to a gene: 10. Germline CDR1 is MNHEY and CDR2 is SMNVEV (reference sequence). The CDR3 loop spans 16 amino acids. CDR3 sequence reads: CARDREVVGAKNIQYF. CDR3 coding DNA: TGTGCCAGGGACAGGGAGGTTGTTGGAGCCAAAAACATTCAGTACTTC.

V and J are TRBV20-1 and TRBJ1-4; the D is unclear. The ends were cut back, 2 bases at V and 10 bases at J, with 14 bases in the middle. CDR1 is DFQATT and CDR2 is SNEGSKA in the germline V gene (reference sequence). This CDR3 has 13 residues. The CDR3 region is CSARYQSRGKLFF. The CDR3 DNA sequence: TGCAGTGCTAGATACCAATCACGGGGAAAACTGTTTTTT.

CDR3 nucleotides: TGCAGTGCTAGAGATCGGGCCGGGGCCACAGATACGCAGTATTTT. It encodes CSARDRAGATDTQYF. The gene calls are TRBV20-1 and TRBJ2-3, with D perhaps assigned TRBD1 or TRBD2 (5 bases each). This CDR3 comprises 15 residues. V dropped 0 bases and J dropped 2 bases, with 12 bases sitting between them. Germline-derived CDR1 and CDR2 are DFQATT and SNEGSKA (reference sequence).

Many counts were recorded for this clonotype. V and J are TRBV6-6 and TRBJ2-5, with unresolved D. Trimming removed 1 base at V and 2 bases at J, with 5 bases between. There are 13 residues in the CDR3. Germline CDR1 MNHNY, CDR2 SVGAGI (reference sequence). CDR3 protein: CASSYYSQETQYF. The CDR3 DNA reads TGTGCCAGCAGTTACTACAGTCAAGAGACCCAGTACTTC.

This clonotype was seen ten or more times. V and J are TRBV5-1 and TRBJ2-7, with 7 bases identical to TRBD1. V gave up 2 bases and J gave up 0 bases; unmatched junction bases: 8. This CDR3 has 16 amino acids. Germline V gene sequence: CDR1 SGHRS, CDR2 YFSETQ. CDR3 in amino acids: CASSLLPGQSSYEQYF. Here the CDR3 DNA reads TGCGCCAGCAGCTTATTACCGGGACAGAGCTCCTACGAGCAGTACTTC.

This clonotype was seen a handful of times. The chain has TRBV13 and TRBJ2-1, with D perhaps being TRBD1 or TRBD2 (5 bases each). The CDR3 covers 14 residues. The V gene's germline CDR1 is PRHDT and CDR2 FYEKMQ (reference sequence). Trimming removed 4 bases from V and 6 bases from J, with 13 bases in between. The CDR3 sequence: CASSSTRGANEQFF. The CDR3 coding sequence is TGTGCCAGCAGCTCGACAAGAGGGGCCAATGAGCAGTTCTTC.

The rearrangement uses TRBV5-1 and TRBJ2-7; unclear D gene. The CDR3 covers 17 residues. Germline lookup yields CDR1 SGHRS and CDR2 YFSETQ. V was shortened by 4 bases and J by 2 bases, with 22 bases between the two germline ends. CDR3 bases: TGCGCCAGCAGCGCCTCCCCGGGTCTCAATGCCCCCTACGAGCAGTACTTC. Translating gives CASSASPGLNAPYEQYF.